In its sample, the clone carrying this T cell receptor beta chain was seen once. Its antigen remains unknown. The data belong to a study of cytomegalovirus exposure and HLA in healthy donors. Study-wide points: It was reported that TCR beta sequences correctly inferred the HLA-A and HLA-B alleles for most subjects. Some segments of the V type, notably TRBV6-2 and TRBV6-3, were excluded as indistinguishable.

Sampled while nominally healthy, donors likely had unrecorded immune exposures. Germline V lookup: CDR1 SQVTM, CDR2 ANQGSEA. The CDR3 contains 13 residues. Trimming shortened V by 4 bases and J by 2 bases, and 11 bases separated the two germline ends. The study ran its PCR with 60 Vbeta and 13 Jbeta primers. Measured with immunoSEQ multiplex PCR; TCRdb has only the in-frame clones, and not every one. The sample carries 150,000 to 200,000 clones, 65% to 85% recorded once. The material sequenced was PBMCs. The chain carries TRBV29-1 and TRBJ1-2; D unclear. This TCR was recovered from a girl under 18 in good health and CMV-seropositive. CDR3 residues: CSVGTPANYGYTF. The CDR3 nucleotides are TGCAGCGTTGGGACTCCCGCAAACTATGGCTACACCTTC.